The TCR beta chain described here comes from a study of identical twins. Germline V gene data show CDR1 as DFQATT and CDR2 as SNEGSKA (reference sequence). V lost 2 bases, J lost 2 bases, and 25 bases lay in between. The CDR3 runs 18 residues. This clonotype was counted a few times. After template switching added a universal primer site, the resulting cDNA carried unique molecular identifiers. TCRdb reanalysed the 5' RACE reads using MiXCR and keeps one entry per CDR3 protein. The data contain about 430,000 distinct CDR3 sequences, around 20% of them singletons. The source of this sequence is a man aged 45 to 65 in good health. This chain joins TRBV20-1 and TRBJ2-7; D may be TRBD1 (6 bases). The sequenced material came from naive T cells sorted from blood. The CDR3 spells CSARKGVRTARMPYEQYF. CDR3 in DNA: TGCAGTGCTAGAAAGGGGGTGCGGACTGCCAGAATGCCCTACGAGCAGTACTTC.